One sample yielded the 20 T cell receptor beta chains listed below, sequenced in a study of fetal regulatory T cell absence and autoimmunity. Profiling relied on immunoSEQ multiplex PCR, and the TCRdb table lists in-frame clones only, not all of them. The sample contains about 50,000 clones, around 83% of which appear only once. Sequenced: cord blood. These receptors came from a newborn boy with IPEX syndrome.

The chain recombines TRBV27 with TRBJ2-1, with 12 bases identical to TRBD2. Trimming at V came to 7 bases and at J to 4 bases, leaving 2 bases not matched to a gene. Germline V gene lookup returns CDR1 MNHEY and CDR2 SMNVEV (reference sequence). The length of the CDR3 is 14 residues. The DNA of the CDR3 is TGTGCCAGCACCCTAGCGGGGGGGTACAATGAGCAGTTCTTC. Translating it yields CASTLAGGYNEQFF.

The chain joins TRBV30 to TRBJ2-2; 12 bases are a match to TRBD2. Per the germline V gene, CDR1 is GTSNPN and CDR2 is SVGIG (reference sequence). The CDR3 spans 17 residues. Germline trimming cut 6 bases from V and 0 bases from J; bases unmatched to any gene: 8. CDR3 nucleotides: TGTGCCTGCCGACTAGCGGGGGCCGTTGCGAACACCGGGGAGCTGTTTTTT. It is translated as CACRLAGAVANTGELFF.

The chain uses TRBV6-5 and TRBJ2-1, with unresolved D. CDR1 is MNHEY and CDR2 is SVGAGI in the germline V gene. This CDR3 has 12 amino acids. The V end lost 5 bases, the J end lost 4 bases, and 6 bases lay between the germline ends. Here the CDR3 reads CASSEQYNEQFF. In DNA, the CDR3 is TGTGCCAGCAGTGAGCAATACAATGAGCAGTTCTTC.

This clone was counted between two and nine times. V gene TRBV27 combines with J gene TRBJ2-1, with TRBD2 identical over 14 bases. The CDR3 runs 15 residues. Germline trimming cut 4 bases from V and 8 bases from J; bases unmatched to any gene: 4. The germline V gene has CDR1 MNHEY and CDR2 SMNVEV (reference sequence). Here the CDR3 reads CASSSGLAGVYEQFF. The CDR3 DNA reads as TGTGCCAGCAGTTCGGGACTAGCGGGAGTATATGAGCAGTTCTTC.

The rearrangement uses TRBV2 and TRBJ2-1, with a weak D call TRBD2 (6 bases). Trimming removed 3 bases at V and 2 bases at J, with 11 bases between. CDR1 and CDR2 (germline): SNHLY, FYNNEI. There are 15 residues in the CDR3. The CDR3 nucleotides are TGTGCCAGCAGTGACTCGGGCGGGACCTACAATGAGCAGTTCTTC. Amino acids: CASSDSGGTYNEQFF.

V usage is TRBV11-2 and J usage is TRBJ2-1; 9 bases match TRBD1. Trimming at V came to 5 bases and at J to 3 bases, leaving 5 bases not matched to a gene. The germline V gene encodes CDR1 SGHAT and CDR2 FQNNGV. The CDR3 spans 15 residues. CDR3 sequence: CASSNRDRVYNEQFF. The DNA of the CDR3 is TGTGCCAGCAGCAACCGGGACAGGGTCTACAATGAGCAGTTCTTC.

This chain connects TRBV25-1 to TRBJ1-1, with D maybe TRBD1 (6 bases). V was cut by 3 bases and J by 11 bases, with 22 bases left in between. CDR1 and CDR2 (germline): MGHDK, SYGVNS. CDR3 size: 15 residues. CDR3 sequence reads: CASSDFPRGGQGAFF. Written as DNA, the CDR3 is TGTGCCAGCAGTGATTTTCCTCGTGGGGGGCAAGGCGCTTTCTTT. The complete variable domain, with remaining parts taken from reference TRBV25-1 and TRBJ1-1, reads EADIYQTPRYLVIGTGKKITLECSQTMGHDKMYWYQQDPGMELHLIHYSYGVNSTEKGDLSSESTVSRIRTEHFPLTLESARPSHTSQYLCASSDFPRGGQGAFFGQGTRLTVV.

The chain links TRBV19 to TRBJ1-1, with D maybe TRBD1 (5 bases). In germline, CDR1 is LNHDA, CDR2 SQIVND (reference sequence). The CDR3 spans 15 residues. Trimming removed 3 bases from V and 6 bases from J, with 17 bases in between. CDR3 bases: TGTGCCAGTAGTATGGTGCCAGGGCCCGGGGCTGAAGCTTTCTTT. Its translation: CASSMVPGPGAEAFF. The full variable domain, in which reference TRBV19 and TRBJ1-1 provide the parts outside the CDR3, is DGGITQSPKYLFRKEGQNVTLSCEQNLNHDAMYWYRQDPGQGLRLIYYSQIVNDFQKGDIAEGYSVSREKKESFPLTVTSAQKNPTAFYLCASSMVPGPGAEAFFGQGTRLTVV.

The rearrangement joins TRBV12-5 to TRBJ1-3; D possibly corresponds to TRBD1 (6 bases). CDR3 size: 17 residues. The germline V and J ends were trimmed by 4 bases and 0 bases, with 16 bases remaining between them. Per germline, CDR1 LGHNT and CDR2 FRNRAP. CDR3 nucleotide sequence: TGTGCTAGTGGTTCCCTAAGGGGGACCAACTCTGGAAACACCATATATTTT. This translates into CASGSLRGTNSGNTIYF.

The V and J genes are TRBV9 and TRBJ2-3; 10 bases are a match to TRBD2. J gave up 2 bases and V 3 bases, and 6 bases lay outside the gene matches. Germline assignment: CDR1 SGDLS and CDR2 YYNGEE. The CDR3 is made up of 16 amino acids. DNA for the CDR3: TGTGCCAGCAGCGCTAGACTAGCGGGCCCCACAGATACGCAGTATTTT. Its translation is CASSARLAGPTDTQYF.

The gene calls are TRBV5-1 and TRBJ2-3; 15 bases align to TRBD2. Germline CDR1 and CDR2: SGHRS and YFSETQ. V shed 2 bases and J 3 bases; nucleotides not matched to a gene: 1. The CDR3 contains 16 residues. CDR3 in DNA: TGCGCCAGCAGCTTAGGACTAGCGGGGGGGACAGATACGCAGTATTTT. This sequence encodes CASSLGLAGGTDTQYF.

The rearrangement joins TRBV19 to TRBJ2-1; 8 bases fit TRBD2. The CDR3 length is 13 residues. Trimming removed 3 bases from V and 10 bases from J; junction bases left unmatched: 5. CDR1 and CDR2 (germline): LNHDA, SQIVND (reference sequence). CDR3 DNA sequence: TGTGCCAGTAGTATCGGGCGGGGGGACGAGCAGTTCTTC. Translated, it gives CASSIGRGDEQFF.

This clone appeared a few times. V usage is TRBV19 and J usage is TRBJ1-2; perhaps TRBD1 as D (6 bases). The germline gives CDR1 LNHDA, CDR2 SQIVND (reference sequence). The V end lost 4 bases, the J end lost 5 bases, and 11 bases lay between the germline ends. The CDR3 totals 13 residues. The CDR3 loop reads CASSTNQGYGYTF. The CDR3 DNA reads TGTGCCAGTAGTACGAACCAGGGGTATGGCTACACCTTC.

The chain uses TRBV23-1 and TRBJ1-1; no clear D gene. TRBV23-1 is annotated as an ORF whose role is uncertain. Trimming removed 1 base from V and 5 bases from J, with 14 bases in between. The CDR3 is made up of 15 amino acids. The CDR3 nucleotides read TGCGCCAGCAGTCAATTAACAAGGAGGCGTACTGAAGCTTTCTTT. This gives the protein CASSQLTRRRTEAFF.

V gene TRBV29-1 combines with J gene TRBJ2-2; either TRBD1 or TRBD2 may supply D (5 bases each). V gave up 1 base and J gave up 0 bases, with 9 bases separating them. This CDR3 spans 15 amino acids. Germline assignment: CDR1 SQVTM and CDR2 ANQGSEA. The CDR3, as DNA: TGCAGCGTTGAAGCCGGGACGTCGAACACCGGGGAGCTGTTTTTT. Translation gives CSVEAGTSNTGELFF.

This sequence joins TRBV19 and TRBJ2-1, with D tentatively TRBD1 (7 bases). V was pared by 1 base and J by 8 bases, with 18 bases between. This CDR3 has 16 amino acids. Per the germline V gene, CDR1 is LNHDA and CDR2 is SQIVND (reference sequence). DNA for the CDR3: TGTGCCAGTAGTATAGGAGGTGGAGGGGGCGGGGATGAGCAGTTCTTC. Encoded protein: CASSIGGGGGGDEQFF.

This chain joins TRBV12-5 and TRBJ1-3; no firm D call. This CDR3 spans 15 amino acids. Germline CDR1 and CDR2: LGHNT and FRNRAP. Trimming shortened V by 0 bases and J by 1 base, and 7 bases separated the two germline ends. The CDR3, as DNA: TGTGCTAGTGGTTTGGTACTGGCTTCTGGAAACACCATATATTTT. Amino acids: CASGLVLASGNTIYF.

This clone was found a few times. The chain carries TRBV19 and TRBJ1-6; D gene uncertain. The germline CDR1 and CDR2 sequences are LNHDA and SQIVND (reference sequence). Trimming left V 7 bases short and J 10 bases short, with 20 bases between. This CDR3 contains 15 residues. CDR3 sequence: CASTIGPNRISPLHF. CDR3 DNA sequence: TGTGCCAGTACCATAGGCCCTAACAGAATCTCACCCCTCCACTTT.

This chain uses TRBV29-1 with TRBJ2-3; 11 nucleotides line up with TRBD2. The CDR3 has 14 amino acids. J lost 6 bases, V lost 7 bases, and 9 bases had no gene match. Looked up from germline, CDR1 is SQVTM and CDR2 is ANQGSEA. CDR3 amino acids: CSGRLSSGGDTQYF. For the CDR3, the DNA is TGCAGCGGCCGGTTGTCTAGCGGGGGGGATACGCAGTATTTT.

The V gene is TRBV5-4, the J gene TRBJ1-1; D unresolved. V shed 4 bases and J shed 1 base, with 8 bases lying between them. The CDR3 spans 13 residues. From germline, CDR1 is SGHNT and CDR2 YYREEE (reference sequence). CDR3 region: CASSDSGNTEAFF. DNA for the CDR3: TGTGCCAGCAGCGACTCCGGGAACACTGAAGCTTTCTTT.